This T cell receptor (beta chain) was sequenced during a study of patients and donors after allogeneic stem cell transplantation (dated by TCRdb to 2018 to 2021). Receptors were amplified or captured by RT-PCR. The listed sequencing device is NextSeq 550. TCRdb redid the processing of the public reads, applying fastp at Q25 and MiXCR, and retained in-frame beta chains. Entries are consolidated by CDR3 protein sequence, retaining the most common genes and DNA. This sample gives 800,000 to 1,000,000 distinct CDR3 sequences in total; more than 15% of them show up just once. The top ten hold 5.5% to 6.5% of the sample. A note on this clonotype: No antigen is known for it. There are no base qualities to consult, and no much larger clone falls within one base.

The junction shows trimming of 2 bases on V and 2 bases on J, plus 13 bases between the germline ends. The CDR3 goes from the cysteine to the phenylalanine over 15 residues. Solely the CDR3 DNA is kept, with 45 bases framed from the first base. The germline V gene supplies CDR1 MNHEY and CDR2 SVGAGI. The V and J genes are TRBV6-5 and TRBJ2-7, and perhaps TRBD1 as D gene, on 6 matching bases. The sequence derives from a human donor who was either an allogeneic HSCT recipient or a stem cell or donor lymphocyte infusion donor (not recorded which). It is not recorded whose cells these are; they may come from a transplant donor. Specimen: blood, either unsorted or a sorted T cell fraction (not recorded which). The DNA sequence follows: TGTGCCAGCAGTTACCAGAGACAGGTGGCCTACGAGCAGTACTTC. Its translation reads: CASSYQRQVAYEQYF.